This T cell receptor beta chain appears in the sequencing data of a study of cytomegalovirus exposure and HLA in healthy donors. In the study overall: Early on, a data release was issued that held approximately 92 million unique TCRs from HLA-typed donors.

Only one count was recorded for this clone. Antigen unknown. This CDR3 comprises 15 residues. After removal of 9 bases from V and 5 bases from J, the junction contained 5 bases not matched to a gene. Germline assignment: CDR1 SNHLY and CDR2 FYNNEI. The study, taken as a whole, reports: An observed cluster of highly shared sequence variants was recorded as a likely sequencing artifact.

While unrecorded immune exposures were likely, the donors were nominally healthy when sampled. Primers: 60 Vbeta forward and 13 Jbeta reverse. Clones were sequenced by immunoSEQ multiplex PCR, and TCRdb holds only the in-frame ones, with some missing. The sample lists more than 200,000 clones, approximately 70% occurring once. This receptor was identified in a man between 35 and 55 years old in good health and CMV-seropositive. Sequencing input: PBMCs. The chain couples TRBV2 to TRBJ2-3; 16 bases line up with TRBD2. In nucleotides, the CDR3 is TGTGCCAGTCTAGGGACTAGCGGGGGGGGAGATACGCAGTATTTT. Translated: CASLGTSGGGDTQYF.